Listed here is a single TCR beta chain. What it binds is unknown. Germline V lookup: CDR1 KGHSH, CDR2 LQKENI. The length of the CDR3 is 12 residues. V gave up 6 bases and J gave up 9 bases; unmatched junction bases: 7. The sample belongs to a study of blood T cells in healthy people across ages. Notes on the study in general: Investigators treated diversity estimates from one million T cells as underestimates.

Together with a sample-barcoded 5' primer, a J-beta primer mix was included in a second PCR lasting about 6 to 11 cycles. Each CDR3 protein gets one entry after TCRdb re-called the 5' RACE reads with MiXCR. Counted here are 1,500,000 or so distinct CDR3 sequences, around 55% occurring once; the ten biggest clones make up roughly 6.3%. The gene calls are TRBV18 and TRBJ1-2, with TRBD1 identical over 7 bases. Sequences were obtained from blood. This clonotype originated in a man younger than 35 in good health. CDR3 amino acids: CASSLGQSSYTF. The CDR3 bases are TGTGCCAGCTCGCTGGGACAGTCGAGCTACACCTTC.